This TCR beta chain originates from a study of blood T cell repertoires in COVID-19. Study context: Nucleic acid was either cDNA or gDNA, and it came from T cells, B-cell-depleted T cells, or PBMCs.

CDR1 and CDR2 (germline): SGDLS, YYNGEE. There are 14 residues in the CDR3. Trimming removed 2 bases at V and 2 bases at J, with 8 bases between. In the original analysis: How many nucleated cells were present was estimated from reference gene primer amplification. Measured with immunoSEQ multiplex PCR; TCRdb has only the in-frame clones, and not every one. The V and J calls and the clone size are those of that table, but D and trimming were determined from the DNA. The repertoire holds under 350,000 clones, with about 89% as singletons. This TCR was recovered from a man aged 40-55 years with acute or convalescent COVID-19. Sequencing was performed on peripheral blood. The J gene is TRBJ1-5, the V gene TRBV9, with D perhaps TRBD1 (5 bases). The CDR3 DNA reads TGTGCCAGCAGCGTGGACAATGGCAATCAGCCCCAGCATTTT. The encoded protein is CASSVDNGNQPQHF.